This T cell receptor (beta chain) came from a study of blood T cell repertoires in COVID-19. Those enrolled, adults aged about 18 to 89 years, came from about two dozen US areas. Using immunoSEQ multiplex PCR, the repertoire was profiled, and TCRdb retains in-frame clones only, with some absent. The sample lists hundreds of thousands of clones, 88% seen once, with roughly 8% in the top ten. The CDR3 has 14 amino acids. In germline, CDR1 is MNHEY, CDR2 SMNVEV (reference sequence). V was clipped by 3 bases and J by 7 bases, with 15 bases between them. The sample consisted of PBMCs or T cells enriched from blood (not recorded which). The chain is built from TRBV27 and TRBJ1-2; possible D gene TRBD1, 6 bases. The sequence came from a woman aged 55-70 years who had recovered from COVID-19. CDR3 DNA sequence: TGTGCCAGCAGTTTTTTTGGGGGCGGGGGTGGCTACACCTTC. Translation: CASSFFGGGGGYTF.